The T cell receptor beta chain described here comes from a study of blood T cell repertoires in COVID-19. TCRdb's copy holds only in-frame clones and misses some; the assay was immunoSEQ multiplex PCR. The table shows fewer than 200,000 clones, with around 86% occurring only once. The sample consisted of peripheral blood. The receptor comes from a man between 45 and 60 years old with active or convalescent COVID-19.

The CDR3 nucleotides read TGCGCCAGCAGTGAGTCCGGGACCCCCAGGGGGCGCGAGGATGAGCAGTTCTTC. Translating gives CASSESGTPRGREDEQFF. The V gene is TRBV10-1, the J gene TRBJ2-1; 8 bases are a match to TRBD1. V trimming: 0 bases; J trimming: 8 bases; junction bases outside the gene matches: 15. The CDR3 covers 18 residues. The germline V gene encodes CDR1 WNHNN and CDR2 SYGVQD (reference sequence).